These 2 T cell receptor beta chains originate from one sample sequenced in a study of T cell repertoires in cytomegalovirus infection. TCRdb re-called the reads through MiXCR, storing one row per CDR3 protein. Among 250,000 to 300,000 distinct CDR3 sequences listed, about 25% were seen once. Sequencing was done on a sample of PBMCs. All receptors derive from a human donor in good health (CMV status not recorded). Some clones in this sample may be carry-over from other donors' samples.

The table lists this clonotype with a few counts. The chain uses TRBV12-3 or TRBV12-4 and TRBJ2-7; no firm D call. CDR3 length equals 13 residues. Trimming took off 6 bases at V and 2 bases at J, with 11 bases between the two ends. The CDR3 spells CASSPFKAYEQYF. The CDR3 DNA follows: TGTGCCAGCAGCCCCTTCAAAGCCTACGAGCAGTACTTC.

This clonotype was recorded a few times. This chain connects TRBV6-2 or TRBV6-3 to TRBJ2-7; 13 bases are a match to TRBD2. CDR1 is MNHEY, CDR2 SVGEGT, per germline. V shed 9 bases, J shed 2 bases, and the junction held 4 bases outside the gene matches. The CDR3 covers 14 residues. The CDR3 nucleotides read TGTGCCAGTCTACTAGCGGGAGGGCCCTACGAGCAGTACTTC. It codes for CASLLAGGPYEQYF.